This T cell receptor (beta chain) was recovered during a study of beta chain features in type 1 diabetes. Study-wide results and limits: Significant though moderate, a shortening of TCRB CDR3s appeared in all four CD4+ subsets of Type 1 diabetes patients.

Details on this clone: As yet, its antigen is unknown.

Every bit of the isolated RNA underwent reverse transcription, so sequencing read expressed TCRB transcripts. Around 3.5 million reads on average were seen across naive, central memory and regulatory T cell samples. Libraries were prepared by immunoSEQ multiplex PCR; TCRdb keeps only in-frame clonotypes and omits some of them. The sample has roughly 130,000 clones; about a sixth are singletons. Trimming pared 2 bases from V and 3 bases from J, leaving 10 bases between. CDR1 is SQVTM and CDR2 is ANQGSEA in the germline V gene. This CDR3 contains 13 residues. This TCR was recovered from a man aged 25-45 years with type 1 diabetes. Sequencing input: central memory CD4+ T cells from blood. The chain employs TRBV29-1 and TRBJ2-5; D may be TRBD1 (6 bases). DNA for the CDR3: TGCAGCGTTGAACAGGGGCCGGAAGAGACCCAGTACTTC. Protein: CSVEQGPEETQYF. The full variable domain, rest sourced from reference TRBV29-1 and TRBJ2-5, is SAVISQKPSRDICQRGTSLTIQCQVDSQVTMMFWYRQQPGQSLTLIATANQGSEATYESGFVIDKFPISRPNLTFSTLTVSNMSPEDSSIYLCSVEQGPEETQYFGPGTRLLVL.